One sample yielded the 10 T cell receptor beta chains listed below, sequenced in a study of tumor and adjacent non-tumor tissue in lung cancer. This sample's RNA came from whole unsorted tissue. Three rounds of nested PCR, following a modified ARM-PCR protocol, produced the TCRbeta library. MiXCR was run by TCRdb on the multiplex PCR reads, yielding one entry per CDR3 protein. The sample records 120,000 to 150,000 distinct CDR3 sequences, approximately 72% being singletons. Sequencing was performed on lung tumor tissue. The receptors were sampled from a man aged 55 to 69 with small cell lung cancer.

This clonotype was observed a few times. A much larger clone differs by one base, so this may be a read error. The CDR3 sequence is CTSSRAWAFNSPLHF. The DNA for the CDR3 is TGTACCAGCAGCAGGGCCTGGGCCTTCAATTCACCCCTCCACTTT. The gene calls are TRBV11-2 and TRBJ1-6, with D tentatively TRBD1 (5 bases). The CDR3 spans 15 residues. Germline CDR1 reads SGHAT; CDR2 reads FQNNGV.

Concerning this clonotype: With a much larger clone just one base away, this may be a read error. The chain employs TRBV20-1 and TRBJ2-5; 16 nucleotides agree with TRBD2. This CDR3 contains 15 residues. Germline V CDR1 and CDR2: DFQATT, SNEGSKA (reference sequence). With 5 bases clipped from V and 5 bases from J, the junction kept 5 bases outside the gene matches. CDR3 region: CSAGGLAGGVETQYF. The CDR3, as DNA: TGCAGTGCTGGGGGACTAGCGGGAGGGGTGGAGACCCAGTACTTC.

V gene TRBV28 combines with J gene TRBJ2-5; possibly TRBD1 for D (5 bases). Germline CDR1 MDHEN, CDR2 SYDVKM. This CDR3 spans 13 amino acids. The CDR3 is CSTSFSAGETQYF. The CDR3 nucleotides read TGTTCCACCAGTTTCAGCGCAGGGGAGACCCAGTACTTC.

For this clonotype: At one boundary the junction diverges from the germline segment, which might be a read error. The genes are TRBV30 and TRBJ2-4; 9 nucleotides agree with TRBD2. Germline CDR1 reads GTSNPN; CDR2 reads SVGIG (reference sequence). The CDR3 sequence is 16 residues long. The CDR3 nucleotides are TGTGCCTGGAGTCAGAAGGCTAGCGGGGCCAAAAACATCCAGTACTTC. It yields the protein CAWSQKASGAKNIQYF. The full variable domain, with the rest looked up from reference TRBV30 and TRBJ2-4, is SQTIHQWPATLVQPVGSPLSLECTVEGTSNPNLYWYRQAAGRGLQLLFYSVGIGQISSEVPQNLSASRPQDRQFILSSKKLLLSDSGFYLCAWSQKASGAKNIQYFGAGTRLSVL.

As concerns this clonotype: Possible read error: a much larger clone is one base away. The CDR3 does not end in the conserved phenylalanine or tryptophan, so this is likely a read error. The chain is built from TRBV6-1 and TRBJ2-3, with 8 bases that match TRBD2. The CDR3 contains 14 residues. The V segment lost 7 bases and the J segment 6 bases; nucleotides outside the gene matches: 9. CDR1 MNHNS and CDR2 SASEGT come from the germline V gene. CDR3 sequence (DNA): TGTGCCAGCAAGCCGGGACTAGGTACGGATACGCAGTATTCT. This translates into CASKPGLGTDTQYS.

This clonotype was found a few times. This chain joins TRBV6-5 and TRBJ1-1; D is unclear. Germline CDR1 and CDR2: MNHEY and SVGAGI. The CDR3 has 10 amino acids. CDR3 bases: TGTGCTAGCGGGTCCCCTGAAGCTTTCTTT. Residues: CASGSPEAFF.

A note on this clonotype: Here the CDR3 omits its conserved ending phenylalanine or tryptophan, so a read error is the likely source. V is TRBV20-1 and J is TRBJ2-1; the match to TRBD2 covers 8 bases. The length of the CDR3 is 15 residues. With 0 bases clipped from V and 6 bases from J, the junction kept 7 bases outside the gene matches. Per germline, CDR1 DFQATT and CDR2 SNEGSKA (reference sequence). The CDR3 is CSARELADPGNEQFL. The CDR3 DNA follows: TGCAGTGCTAGAGAACTAGCGGACCCGGGCAATGAGCAGTTCCTC.

This clonotype was detected only once. Being one base from a much bigger clone, this may be a read error. This sequence joins TRBV20-1 and TRBJ2-4; 8 nucleotides agree with TRBD2. V shed 4 bases and J 0 bases; nucleotides not matched to a gene: 8. The CDR3 is 16 amino acids. The germline gives CDR1 DFQATT, CDR2 SNEGSKA (reference sequence). CDR3 nucleotide sequence: TGCAGTGCTACGGTAACGGGAGGGGGAGCCAAAAACATTCAGTACTTC. This encodes CSATVTGGGAKNIQYF.

With regard to this clonotype: This clone may be a read error of a much larger clone one base away. This chain joins TRBV18 and TRBJ2-7; TRBD1 agrees at 7 bases. In germline, CDR1 is KGHSH, CDR2 LQKENI. This CDR3 region has 14 residues. Here the CDR3 reads CACSPGTASYEQYF. DNA for the CDR3: TGTGCCTGCTCACCCGGGACAGCATCCTACGAGCAGTACTTC.

Turning to this clonotype: At one end the junction does not follow the germline gene, possibly because of a read error. The chain recombines TRBV12-3 or TRBV12-4 with TRBJ2-3; 8 nucleotides agree with TRBD2. The CDR3 is 15 residues long. CDR3 protein: CASRGTSGSSHTHYF. CDR3 nucleotides: TGTGCCTCCCGTGGTACTAGCGGATCGTCGCATACGCATTATTTT.